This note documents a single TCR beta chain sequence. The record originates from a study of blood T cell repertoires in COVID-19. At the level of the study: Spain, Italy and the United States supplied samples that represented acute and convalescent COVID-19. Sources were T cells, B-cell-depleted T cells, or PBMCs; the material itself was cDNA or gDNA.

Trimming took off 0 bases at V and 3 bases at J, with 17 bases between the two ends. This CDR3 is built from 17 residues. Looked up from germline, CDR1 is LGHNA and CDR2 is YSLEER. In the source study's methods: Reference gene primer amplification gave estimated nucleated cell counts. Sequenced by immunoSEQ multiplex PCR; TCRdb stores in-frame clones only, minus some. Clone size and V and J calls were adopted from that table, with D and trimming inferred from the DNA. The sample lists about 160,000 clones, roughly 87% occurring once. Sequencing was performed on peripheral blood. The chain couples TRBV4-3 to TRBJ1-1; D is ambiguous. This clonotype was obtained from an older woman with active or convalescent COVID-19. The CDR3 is CASSQDLFPSSDTEAFF. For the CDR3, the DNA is TGCGCCAGCAGCCAAGATCTTTTTCCCTCGAGTGACACTGAAGCTTTCTTT.